Each of the 4 T cell receptor beta chains below was sequenced from the same sample in a study of regulatory T cells in long-lasting Graves disease. Time point meaning: newly diagnosed GD, antithyroid drugs for less than 3 months. From PBMCs, RNA was extracted and then used to make the TCR library. CDR3-region Arm-PCR and iRepertoire HTBI primers produced the TCR beta libraries. Via MiXCR, TCRdb re-called the multiplex PCR reads, giving one row per CDR3 protein. Among 530,000 or so distinct CDR3 sequences listed, roughly 16% were seen once. This sample was shared with a second study, whose subject was T cells in Graves' hyperthyroidism and ophthalmopathy.

Here the sequenced sample was peripheral blood mononuclear cells (PBMCs), taken at new diagnosis, from a patient treated with antithyroid drugs. These receptor sequences come from a man aged 18 to 30 with Graves disease.

This clonotype was counted between two and nine times. V and J are TRBV3-1 and TRBJ2-7; a possible D gene is TRBD2 (6 bases). This CDR3 has 15 residues. The germline V gene encodes CDR1 LGHDT and CDR2 YNNKEL (reference sequence). Trimming removed 8 bases at V and 1 base at J, with 18 bases between. This chain's CDR3 is CASGGRRGGSYEQYF. CDR3 in DNA: TGTGCCAGCGGAGGTCGGCGGGGCGGGTCCTACGAGCAGTACTTC.

There are many counts of this clonotype. The chain recombines TRBV7-9 with TRBJ2-3; no firm D call. Germline values: CDR1 SEHNR, CDR2 FQNEAQ (reference sequence). The CDR3 runs 14 residues. Trimming pared 5 bases from V and 6 bases from J, leaving 15 bases between. Written as DNA, the CDR3 is TGTGCCAGCAGCCTGCCCGGTTCTTTTGATACGCAGTATTTT. It is translated as CASSLPGSFDTQYF.

This clonotype has more than one count but fewer than ten. The V and J genes are TRBV9 and TRBJ2-3; TRBD2 agrees at 15 bases. Trimming removed 3 bases from V and 5 bases from J; junction bases left unmatched: 7. Germline CDR1 SGDLS, CDR2 YYNGEE. The CDR3 is 17 amino acids. CDR3 loop: CASSARGTSGRRDTQYF. As DNA, the CDR3 is TGTGCCAGCAGCGCCAGAGGGACTAGCGGGAGGAGAGATACGCAGTATTTT. The full variable domain, completed using reference TRBV9 and TRBJ2-3, is DSGVTQTPKHLITATGQRVTLRCSPRSGDLSVYWYQQSLDQGLQFLIQYYNGEERAKGNILERFSAQQFPDLHSELNLSSLELGDSALYFCASSARGTSGRRDTQYFGPGTRLTVL.

In regard to this clonotype: This sequence may be a read error, since a much larger clone differs from it by one base. V usage is TRBV30 and J usage is TRBJ2-3; no reliable D call. The V end lost 7 bases, the J end lost 6 bases, and 17 bases lay between the germline ends. From germline, CDR1 is GTSNPN and CDR2 SVGIG (reference sequence). The CDR3 covers 13 residues. CDR3 protein: CASTPLIGDTQYF. CDR3 nucleotides: TGTGCCTCGACTCCCCTCATCGGGGATACGCAGTATTTT.